Below are 32 T cell receptor beta chains sequenced from a single sample in a study of T-cell memory formation after mild COVID-19. TCRdb independently ran MiXCR on the 5' RACE reads; one entry per CDR3 protein. The table records some 88,000 distinct CDR3 sequences, 20% to 30% of them present only once. What was sequenced was PBMCs or a T cell subset sorted from them (not recorded which). Every receptor here comes from a man between 18 and 29 years old who had mild COVID-19 (a few samples of this study predate the infection). Cell type and time point are not known.

The chain couples TRBV7-9 to TRBJ1-2, with unresolved D. This CDR3 is 14 amino acids long. V lost 5 bases and J 6 bases, leaving 16 bases between the germline ends. From germline, CDR1 is SEHNR and CDR2 FQNEAQ (reference sequence). The CDR3 DNA reads TGTGCCAGCAGCGACGTAACCCTGGTTGATGGCTACACCTTC. This gives the protein CASSDVTLVDGYTF.

This clonotype was seen a single time. The genes are TRBV29-1 and TRBJ1-1, with TRBD1 identical over 7 bases. CDR1 SQVTM and CDR2 ANQGSEA come from the germline V gene. V lost 7 bases, J lost 4 bases, and 9 bases stayed unmatched. The CDR3 runs to 13 residues. The CDR3 DNA sequence: TGCAGCGGCCAGACAGGGTTAGGCACTGAAGCTTTCTTT. This encodes CSGQTGLGTEAFF.

The chain carries TRBV4-1 and TRBJ2-7; D may correspond to TRBD1 or TRBD2 (5 bases each). Trimming removed 2 bases at V and 1 base at J, with 12 bases between. CDR1 is MGHRA, CDR2 YSYEKL, per germline. This CDR3 spans 15 amino acids. The CDR3 here is CASSQSTGPSYEQYF. CDR3 bases: TGCGCCAGCAGCCAATCGACGGGACCTTCCTACGAGCAGTACTTC.

This clonotype was seen more than once but under ten times. The gene calls are TRBV6-6 and TRBJ1-1; TRBD1 agrees at 7 bases. V trimming: 7 bases; J trimming: 2 bases; junction bases outside the gene matches: 10. The CDR3 extends over 15 amino acids. CDR1 is MNHNY and CDR2 is SVGAGI in the germline V gene (reference sequence). CDR3 sequence (DNA): TGTGCCAGCACCGTCTCGACAGGGATAAACACTGAAGCTTTCTTT. Amino acid sequence: CASTVSTGINTEAFF.

The table lists this clonotype with a few counts. The V and J genes are TRBV3-1 and TRBJ2-1, with D tentatively TRBD2 (7 bases). This CDR3 has 15 residues. The germline V gene has CDR1 LGHDT and CDR2 YNNKEL (reference sequence). Trimming stripped 8 bases from V and 2 bases from J, with 16 bases between. The CDR3 sequence is CASALGGLTYNEQFF. The CDR3 region has the DNA TGTGCCAGCGCCCTCGGGGGGCTCACCTACAATGAGCAGTTCTTC.

This clonotype was detected only a few times. V usage is TRBV29-1 and J usage is TRBJ2-2, with D unclear. V lost 3 bases to trimming and J lost 6 bases, with 2 bases between them. This CDR3 is 10 amino acids long. The germline CDR1 and CDR2 sequences are SQVTM and ANQGSEA. This CDR3 is CSVDSGELFF. CDR3 in DNA: TGCAGCGTTGACTCCGGGGAGCTGTTTTTT.

This clonotype was seen more than once but under ten times. The chain employs TRBV29-1 and TRBJ2-1; possibly TRBD2 for D (5 bases). Germline V gene lookup returns CDR1 SQVTM and CDR2 ANQGSEA. This CDR3 region has 11 residues. Trimming took off 5 bases at V and 7 bases at J, with 9 bases between the two ends. CDR3 residues: CSVLIANEQFF. CDR3 in DNA: TGCAGCGTTCTAATAGCGAATGAGCAGTTCTTC.

This clonotype was observed a few times. The chain is built from TRBV10-3 and TRBJ2-7, with D perhaps TRBD2 (6 bases). The length of the CDR3 is 15 residues. Germline CDR1 and CDR2: ENHRY and SYGVKD. Trimming took off 3 bases at V and 3 bases at J, with 15 bases between the two ends. Here the CDR3 reads CAISDPGLPNYEQYF. In DNA, the CDR3 is TGTGCCATCAGTGACCCGGGACTTCCTAACTACGAGCAGTACTTC.

The V call is TRBV27, the J call TRBJ2-7; D gene ambiguous. CDR1 is MNHEY and CDR2 is SMNVEV in the germline V gene (reference sequence). Trimming removed 5 bases at V and 1 base at J, with 9 bases between. The CDR3 totals 13 residues. The CDR3 nucleotides are TGTGCCAGCAGTCCGGTGGGGTCCTACGAGCAGTACGTC. It encodes CASSPVGSYEQYV.

The chain has TRBV7-9 and TRBJ2-3; 16 bases fit TRBD2. V trimming: 4 bases; J trimming: 6 bases; junction bases outside the gene matches: 4. Looked up from germline, CDR1 is SEHNR and CDR2 is FQNEAQ (reference sequence). CDR3 length equals 16 residues. As DNA, the CDR3 is TGTGCCAGCAGCTGGGGACTAGCGGGGGGGCCTGATACGCAGTATTTT. Its protein is CASSWGLAGGPDTQYF.

The chain is built from TRBV7-2 and TRBJ2-5, with 11 bases identical to TRBD2. The J segment lost 3 bases and the V segment lost 4 bases, leaving 7 bases of the junction unmatched. Germline CDR1 and CDR2: SGHTA and FQGNSA. The CDR3 runs 16 residues. For the CDR3, the DNA is TGTGCCAGCAGCTGGCCATTGGGACTAGCGGAAGAGACCCAGTACTTC. This codes for CASSWPLGLAEETQYF.

The rearrangement uses TRBV4-1 and TRBJ1-2; 8 nucleotides line up with TRBD1. V gave up 1 base and J gave up 4 bases; unmatched junction bases: 8. Germline CDR1 is MGHRA and CDR2 is YSYEKL. This CDR3 has 16 residues. The CDR3 is CASSQGPGGNLYGYTF. The CDR3 DNA is TGCGCCAGCAGCCAAGGTCCAGGGGGCAATCTCTATGGCTACACCTTC.

This clonotype has just a few counts. This rearrangement joins TRBV12-3 or TRBV12-4 to TRBJ2-1, with D unclear. This CDR3 comprises 14 residues. V lost 0 bases and J lost 0, with 3 bases in between. This CDR3 reads CASSLAASYNEQFF. In nucleotides, the CDR3 is TGTGCCAGCAGTTTAGCAGCCTCCTACAATGAGCAGTTCTTC.

The chain uses TRBV5-1 and TRBJ1-5; D ambiguous. CDR3 length equals 13 residues. The V end lost 4 bases, the J end lost 4 bases, and 9 bases lay between the germline ends. CDR1 and CDR2 from the germline V gene are SGHRS and YFSETQ. CDR3 in DNA: TGCGCCAGCAGCCCCAGCCCGAATCAGCCCCAGCATTTT. It is translated as CASSPSPNQPQHF.

In DNA form, the CDR3 reads TGCGCCAGCACAGGGCAGGGGGACACCGGGGAGCTGTTTTTT. Translated, it gives CASTGQGDTGELFF. V gene TRBV4-1 combines with J gene TRBJ2-2; the match to TRBD1 covers 7 bases. Germline trimming cut 7 bases from V and 3 bases from J; bases unmatched to any gene: 5. This CDR3 spans 14 amino acids. Germline V gene data show CDR1 as MGHRA and CDR2 as YSYEKL.

This clonotype was seen a few times. V and J are TRBV27 and TRBJ2-7; TRBD2 agrees at 8 bases. Germline lookup yields CDR1 MNHEY and CDR2 SMNVEV (reference sequence). V trimming: 4 bases; J trimming: 3 bases; junction bases outside the gene matches: 11. The CDR3 is 16 amino acids. The CDR3 region is CASSSPRGGGVYEQYV. The CDR3 bases are TGTGCCAGCAGTTCTCCCCGGGGGGGCGGAGTCTACGAGCAGTACGTC.

This clonotype has just a few counts. The chain couples TRBV9 to TRBJ1-1, with D unclear. Trimming shortened V by 0 bases and J by 6 bases, and 9 bases separated the two germline ends. Germline V gives CDR1 SGDLS, CDR2 YYNGEE. The CDR3 spans 13 residues. CDR3 DNA sequence: TGTGCCAGCAGCGTAGTCCCCAGTCCTGAAGCTTTCTTT. The encoded protein is CASSVVPSPEAFF. The full variable domain, completed using reference TRBV9 and TRBJ1-1, is DSGVTQTPKHLITATGQRVTLRCSPRSGDLSVYWYQQSLDQGLQFLIQYYNGEERAKGNILERFSAQQFPDLHSELNLSSLELGDSALYFCASSVVPSPEAFFGQGTRLTVV.

This clonotype was counted only a few times. CDR3 bases: TGTGCCAGCAGCCAAGATCTGGCTGGCCAAGAGACCCAGTACTTC. It yields the protein CASSQDLAGQETQYF. The rearrangement uses TRBV3-1 and TRBJ2-5; D is ambiguous. This CDR3 has 15 amino acids. The germline V and J ends were trimmed by 0 bases and 1 base, with 9 bases remaining between them. Germline CDR1 LGHDT, CDR2 YNNKEL (reference sequence).

The chain employs TRBV7-8 and TRBJ2-5, with TRBD1 as a possible D gene (5 bases). Germline CDR1 reads SGHVS; CDR2 reads FQNEAQ. Trimming took 9 bases from V and 5 from J, leaving 10 bases between them. The CDR3 consists of 11 residues. As DNA, the CDR3 is TGTGCCAGTCAGGGCCCGGAGACCCAGTACTTC. Encoded protein: CASQGPETQYF.

V gene TRBV7-2 combines with J gene TRBJ2-7; D gene unclear. The germline gives CDR1 SGHTA, CDR2 FQGNSA. Trimming cost V 2 bases and J 0 bases, with 5 bases left between them. The length of the CDR3 is 13 residues. In DNA form, the CDR3 reads TGTGCCAGCAGCTTAACTCGCTCCTACGAGCAGTACTTC. Translation: CASSLTRSYEQYF. Using reference TRBV7-2 and TRBJ2-7 for the parts outside the CDR3, the full variable domain is GAGVSQSPSNKVTEKGKDVELRCDPISGHTALYWYRQSLGQGLEFLIYFQGNSAPDKSGLPSDRFSAERTGGSVSTLTIQRTQQEDSAVYLCASSLTRSYEQYFGPGTRLTVT.

This clonotype was seen more than once but under ten times. The rearrangement joins TRBV3-1 to TRBJ2-3, with a weak D call TRBD1 (6 bases). V lost 4 bases and J 2 bases, leaving 16 bases between the germline ends. The CDR3 spans 16 residues. The germline V gene has CDR1 LGHDT and CDR2 YNNKEL (reference sequence). The CDR3 here is CASSPSEGGNTDTQYF. DNA for the CDR3: TGTGCCAGCAGCCCCTCCGAAGGGGGAAACACAGATACGCAGTATTTT.

This clonotype was detected only a few times. V gene TRBV4-2 combines with J gene TRBJ1-5; weak D call: TRBD1 (6 bases). The CDR3 runs 15 residues. The V gene lost 0 bases and the J gene lost 7 bases, with 13 bases spanning the gap. Germline assignment: CDR1 LGHNA and CDR2 YNFKEQ. CDR3 amino acids: CASSQDRGTGQPQHF. As DNA, the CDR3 is TGTGCCAGCAGCCAAGATAGGGGGACGGGACAGCCCCAGCATTTT.

The sample holds many counts of this clonotype. V usage is TRBV5-1 and J usage is TRBJ2-7; possible D gene TRBD2, 5 bases. Germline CDR1 SGHRS, CDR2 YFSETQ. V gave up 4 bases and J gave up 3 bases, with 14 bases separating them. The CDR3 is 14 residues long. CDR3 nucleotide sequence: TGCGCCAGCAGCGCCAGAGCCGGGGACTACGAGCAGTACGTC. Translating gives CASSARAGDYEQYV.

The chain links TRBV20-1 to TRBJ2-2, with 8 bases that match TRBD1. The CDR3 sequence is 14 residues long. From germline, CDR1 is DFQATT and CDR2 SNEGSKA (reference sequence). J gave up 7 bases and V 3 bases, and 7 bases lay outside the gene matches. CDR3 sequence (DNA): TGCAGTGCTAGTAGGACAGGGCTGCACGGGGAGCTGTTTTTT. Its translation is CSASRTGLHGELFF.

The rearrangement links TRBV20-1 to TRBJ2-7; 7 bases fit TRBD2. Germline V gene sequence: CDR1 DFQATT, CDR2 SNEGSKA (reference sequence). The CDR3 is 14 amino acids. V dropped 6 bases and J dropped 7; count of bases not matched to a gene: 15. The CDR3 coding sequence is TGCAGTGCGTTGGTGTTCAGCGGGACTGATGAGCAGTACTTC. The encoded protein is CSALVFSGTDEQYF.

This clonotype has only a few counts. This chain links TRBV7-6 with TRBJ1-6; weak D call: TRBD1 (6 bases). V dropped 4 bases and J dropped 9 bases, with 10 bases sitting between them. CDR3 size: 13 residues. Per germline, CDR1 SGHVS and CDR2 FNYEAQ. The CDR3 reads CASSYRAGSPLHF. DNA for the CDR3: TGTGCCAGCAGCTACAGGGCTGGTTCACCCCTCCACTTT.

Notes on this clonotype: The junction departs from germline at one end; a sequencing error may be responsible. The V and J genes are TRBV7-7 and TRBJ2-5; D gene uncertain. This CDR3 is 13 amino acids long. Per the germline V gene, CDR1 is SSHAT and CDR2 is FNYEAQ (reference sequence). CDR3 sequence reads: CASSPMGLESQYF. The CDR3 DNA follows: TGTGCCAGCAGCCCTATGGGGTTGGAGAGCCAGTACTTC.

This clonotype occurred a few times. The CDR3 region is CASWTSAEEDTQYF. CDR3 DNA sequence: TGTGCCAGCTGGACTAGCGCGGAGGAGGATACGCAGTATTTT. This chain uses TRBV12-3 or TRBV12-4 with TRBJ2-3; 9 bases map to TRBD2. This CDR3 is 14 amino acids long. J gave up 6 bases and V 8 bases, and 9 bases lay outside the gene matches.

The chain carries TRBV20-1 and TRBJ1-5; 7 nucleotides agree with TRBD1. With V trimmed by 3 bases and J by 4 bases, 15 bases remained unmatched. This CDR3 has 17 residues. The germline gives CDR1 DFQATT, CDR2 SNEGSKA (reference sequence). The CDR3 bases are TGCAGTGCTAGCCGTCGGACAGGTCCCTCCAAAAATCAGCCCCAGCATTTT. This sequence encodes CSASRRTGPSKNQPQHF.

CDR3 nucleotides: TGTGCCAGCAGTTTAGCGGGGACAGGTTATGGCTACACCTTC. The encoded protein is CASSLAGTGYGYTF. V and J are TRBV12-3 or TRBV12-4 and TRBJ1-2; 8 nucleotides line up with TRBD1. This CDR3 has 14 residues. Unmatched junction bases numbered 2, after V lost 0 bases and J lost 5 bases.

The chain couples TRBV5-1 to TRBJ2-5; 13 positions match TRBD2. J was trimmed by 6 bases and V by 3 bases; bases with no gene match: 11. CDR1 is SGHRS, CDR2 YFSETQ, per germline. The CDR3 has 17 residues. The CDR3 coding sequence is TGCGCCAGCAGCTCCGGGACTAGCGGGGTCCTAGGAAAGACCCAGTACTTC. Residues: CASSSGTSGVLGKTQYF. Full variable domain (remainder filled in from reference TRBV5-1 and TRBJ2-5): KAGVTQTPRYLIKTRGQQVTLSCSPISGHRSVSWYQQTPGQGLQFLFEYFSETQRNKGNFPGRFSGRQFSNSRSEMNVSTLELGDSALYLCASSSGTSGVLGKTQYFGPGTRLLVL.

This clonotype was counted a few times. This rearrangement joins TRBV4-3 to TRBJ2-3; D might be TRBD1 or TRBD2, each matching 7 bases. CDR1 is LGHNA, CDR2 YSLEER, per germline. This CDR3 contains 15 residues. The V end lost 0 bases, the J end lost 5 bases, and 12 bases lay between the germline ends. CDR3 loop: CASSQETGRGDTQYF. CDR3 sequence (DNA): TGCGCCAGCAGCCAAGAGACAGGGAGGGGAGATACGCAGTATTTT.